The following is a TCR beta chain sequence with its context. Per the original data handling: For nucleated cells, counts were estimated from reference gene primer amplification. Data came from immunoSEQ multiplex PCR; TCRdb stores just in-frame clones and leaves some out. V and J calls and clone size follow that table, whereas D and trimming were derived from the DNA. The sample holds under 150,000 clones, approximately 92% seen once. Germline V CDR1 and CDR2: SEHNR, FQNEAQ (reference sequence). The CDR3 extends over 13 amino acids. V was clipped by 5 bases and J by 6 bases, with 11 bases between them. This sample was included in a study of blood T cell repertoires in COVID-19. Across the study: There were acute and convalescent COVID-19 samples, and they came from the United States, Italy and Spain. PBMCs, B-cell-depleted T cells, or T cells were the source of the cDNA or gDNA that made up the material.

The sequenced sample was peripheral blood. The V call is TRBV7-9, the J call TRBJ2-1; TRBD2 is a possible D gene (6 bases). This receptor was taken from a woman in her sixties or seventies with active COVID-19. The DNA for the CDR3 is TGTGCCAGCAGCACTCCCGGGGGCAATGAGCAGTTCTTC. Translated, it gives CASSTPGGNEQFF.